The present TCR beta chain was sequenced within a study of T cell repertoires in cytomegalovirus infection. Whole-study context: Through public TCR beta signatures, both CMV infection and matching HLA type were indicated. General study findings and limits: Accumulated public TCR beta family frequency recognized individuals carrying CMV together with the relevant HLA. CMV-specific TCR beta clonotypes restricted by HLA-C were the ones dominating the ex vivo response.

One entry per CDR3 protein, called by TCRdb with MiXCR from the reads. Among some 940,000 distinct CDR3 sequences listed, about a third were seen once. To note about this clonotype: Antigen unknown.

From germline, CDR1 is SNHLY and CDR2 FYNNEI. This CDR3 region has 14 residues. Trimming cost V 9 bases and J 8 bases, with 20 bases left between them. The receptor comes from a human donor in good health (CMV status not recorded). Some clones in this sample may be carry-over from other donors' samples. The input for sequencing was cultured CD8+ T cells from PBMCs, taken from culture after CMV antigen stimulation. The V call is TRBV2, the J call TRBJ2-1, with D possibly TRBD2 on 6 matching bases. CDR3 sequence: CASLHQRANDEQFF. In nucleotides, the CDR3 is TGTGCCAGTCTCCATCAGCGGGCCAATGATGAGCAGTTCTTC.